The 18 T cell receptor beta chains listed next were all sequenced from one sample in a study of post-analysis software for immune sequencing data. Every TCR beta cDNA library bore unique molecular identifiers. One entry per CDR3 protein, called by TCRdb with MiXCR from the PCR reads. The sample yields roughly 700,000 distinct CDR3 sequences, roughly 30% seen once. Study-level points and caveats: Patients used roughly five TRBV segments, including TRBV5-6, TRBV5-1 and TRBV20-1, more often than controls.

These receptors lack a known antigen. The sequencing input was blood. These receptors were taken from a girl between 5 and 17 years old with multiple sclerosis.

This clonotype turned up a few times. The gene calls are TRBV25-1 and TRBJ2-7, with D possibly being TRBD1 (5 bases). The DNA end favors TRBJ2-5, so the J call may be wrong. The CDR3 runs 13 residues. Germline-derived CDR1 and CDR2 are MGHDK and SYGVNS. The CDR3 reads CASRPKGLETQYF. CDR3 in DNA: TGTGCCAGCAGACCAAAGGGGTTGGAGACCCAGTACTTC.

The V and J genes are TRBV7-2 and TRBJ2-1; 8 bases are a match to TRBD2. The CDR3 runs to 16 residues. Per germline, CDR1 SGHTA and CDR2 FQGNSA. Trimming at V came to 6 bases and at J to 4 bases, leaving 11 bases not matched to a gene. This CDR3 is CASRGYGGAPYNEQFF. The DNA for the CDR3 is TGTGCCAGCAGAGGTTACGGGGGGGCCCCATACAATGAGCAGTTCTTC.

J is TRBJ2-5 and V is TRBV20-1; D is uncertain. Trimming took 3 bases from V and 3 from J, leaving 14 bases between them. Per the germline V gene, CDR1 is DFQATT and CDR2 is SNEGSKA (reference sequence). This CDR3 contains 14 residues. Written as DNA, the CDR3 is TGCAGTGCTAGGGGGTCGAGGTTGGAAGAGACCCAGTACTTC. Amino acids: CSARGSRLEETQYF.

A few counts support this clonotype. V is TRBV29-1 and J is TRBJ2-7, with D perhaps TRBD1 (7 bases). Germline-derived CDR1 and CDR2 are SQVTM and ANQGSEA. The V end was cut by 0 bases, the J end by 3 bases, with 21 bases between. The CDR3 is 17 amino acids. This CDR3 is CSVEDRAGGLGDYEQYF. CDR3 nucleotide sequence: TGCAGCGTTGAAGATCGGGCAGGGGGGCTGGGGGACTACGAGCAGTACTTC.

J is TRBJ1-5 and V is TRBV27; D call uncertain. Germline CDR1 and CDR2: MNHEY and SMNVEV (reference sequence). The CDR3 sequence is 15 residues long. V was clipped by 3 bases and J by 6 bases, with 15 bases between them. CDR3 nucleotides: TGTGCCAGCAGTTTTCTCCCAACCCCCCCTCAGCCCCAGCATTTT. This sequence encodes CASSFLPTPPQPQHF.

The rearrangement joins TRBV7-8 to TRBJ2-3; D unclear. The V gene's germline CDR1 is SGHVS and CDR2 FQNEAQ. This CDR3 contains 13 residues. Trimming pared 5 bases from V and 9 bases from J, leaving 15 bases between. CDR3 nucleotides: TGTGCCAGCAGCCCGGTCCAAGGGCTAACGCAGTATTTT. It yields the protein CASSPVQGLTQYF.

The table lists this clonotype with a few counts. Here the CDR3 DNA reads TGTGCCAGCACCGGACAGGGGACCTACGAGCAGTACTTC. Amino acids: CASTGQGTYEQYF. V gene TRBV27 combines with J gene TRBJ2-7; TRBD1 aligns across 9 bases. J gave up 2 bases and V 7 bases, and 3 bases lay outside the gene matches. Germline V gives CDR1 MNHEY, CDR2 SMNVEV (reference sequence). This CDR3 comprises 13 residues.

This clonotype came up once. The CDR3 nucleotides are TGCAGTGCTAGTGGGGACTATGGATTTGGTGAGCAGTACTTC. It yields the protein CSASGDYGFGEQYF. This sequence joins TRBV20-1 and TRBJ2-5, with 7 bases matching TRBD2. CDR1 DFQATT and CDR2 SNEGSKA come from the germline V gene (reference sequence). The ends lost 3 bases at V and 11 bases at J; junction bases unmatched: 15. The CDR3 is 14 residues long.

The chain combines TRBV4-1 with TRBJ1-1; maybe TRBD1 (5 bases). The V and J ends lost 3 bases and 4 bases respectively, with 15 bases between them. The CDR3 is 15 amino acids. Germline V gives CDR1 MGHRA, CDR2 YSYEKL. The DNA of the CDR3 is TGCGCCAGCAGCCAGATACGGGGGAGCCGCACTGAAGCTTTCTTT. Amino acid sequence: CASSQIRGSRTEAFF.

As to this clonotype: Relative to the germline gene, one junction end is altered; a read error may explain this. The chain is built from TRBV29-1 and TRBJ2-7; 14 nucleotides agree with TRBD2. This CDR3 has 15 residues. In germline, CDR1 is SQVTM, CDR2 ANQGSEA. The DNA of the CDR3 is TGCGGCGTTGACGACCGGACTAGCGGGAGGTACGAGCAGTACTTC. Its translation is CGVDDRTSGRYEQYF.

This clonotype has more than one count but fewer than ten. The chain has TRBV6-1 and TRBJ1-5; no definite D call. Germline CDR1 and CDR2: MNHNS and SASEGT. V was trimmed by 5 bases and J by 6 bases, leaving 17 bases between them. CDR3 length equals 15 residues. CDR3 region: CASSPRAALTQPQHF. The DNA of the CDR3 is TGTGCCAGCAGTCCCCGGGCAGCCCTTACTCAGCCCCAGCATTTT.

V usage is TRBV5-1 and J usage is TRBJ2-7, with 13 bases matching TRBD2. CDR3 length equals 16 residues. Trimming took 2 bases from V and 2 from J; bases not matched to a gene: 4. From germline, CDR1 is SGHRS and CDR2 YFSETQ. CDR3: CASSLPGLAGPYEQYF. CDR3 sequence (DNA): TGCGCCAGCAGCTTACCGGGACTAGCGGGGCCCTACGAGCAGTACTTC.

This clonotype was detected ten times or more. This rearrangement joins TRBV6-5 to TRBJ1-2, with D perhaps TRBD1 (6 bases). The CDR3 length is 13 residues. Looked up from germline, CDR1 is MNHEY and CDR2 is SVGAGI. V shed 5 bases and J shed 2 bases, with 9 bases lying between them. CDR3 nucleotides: TGTGCCAGCAGTGTACAGGGAAACTATGGCTACACCTTC. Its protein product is CASSVQGNYGYTF.

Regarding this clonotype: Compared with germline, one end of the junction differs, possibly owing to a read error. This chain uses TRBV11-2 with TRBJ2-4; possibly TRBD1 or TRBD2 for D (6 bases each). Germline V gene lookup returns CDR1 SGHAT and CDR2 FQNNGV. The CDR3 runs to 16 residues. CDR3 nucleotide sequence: TGTGCCTGCAGCTTAGTTTTCCCAGGGGAGGTGCACATTCAGTACTTC. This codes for CACSLVFPGEVHIQYF.

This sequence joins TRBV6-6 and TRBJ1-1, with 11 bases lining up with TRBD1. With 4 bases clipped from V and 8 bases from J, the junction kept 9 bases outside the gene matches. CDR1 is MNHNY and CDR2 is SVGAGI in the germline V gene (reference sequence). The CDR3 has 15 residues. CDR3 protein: CASSWSGQGAWEAFF. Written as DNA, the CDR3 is TGTGCCAGCAGTTGGAGTGGACAGGGGGCATGGGAAGCTTTCTTT.

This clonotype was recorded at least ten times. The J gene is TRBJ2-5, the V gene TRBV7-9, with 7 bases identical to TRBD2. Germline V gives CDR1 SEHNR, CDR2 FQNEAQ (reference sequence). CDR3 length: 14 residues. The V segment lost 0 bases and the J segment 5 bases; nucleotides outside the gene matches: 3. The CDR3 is CASSLAGGAETQYF. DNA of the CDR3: TGTGCCAGCAGCTTAGCGGGAGGGGCGGAGACCCAGTACTTC.

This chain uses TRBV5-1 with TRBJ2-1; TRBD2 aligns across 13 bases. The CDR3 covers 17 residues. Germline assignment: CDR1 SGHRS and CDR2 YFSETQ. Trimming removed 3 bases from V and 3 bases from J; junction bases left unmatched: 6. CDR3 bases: TGCGCCAGCAGCTCTGGACTAGCGGGAGCCAACTACAATGAGCAGTTCTTC. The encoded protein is CASSSGLAGANYNEQFF.

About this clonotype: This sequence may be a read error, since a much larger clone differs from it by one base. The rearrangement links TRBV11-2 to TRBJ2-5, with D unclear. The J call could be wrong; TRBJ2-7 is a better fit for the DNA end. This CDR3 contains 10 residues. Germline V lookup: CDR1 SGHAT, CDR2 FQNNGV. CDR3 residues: CANSHYEQYF. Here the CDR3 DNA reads TGTGCCAACAGCCACTACGAGCAGTACTTC.